This T cell receptor (beta chain) was captured by sequencing in a study of beta chain features in type 1 diabetes (dated by TCRdb to 2016 to 2019). Regarding the complete study: Patients and healthy donors did not differ in mean age, gender distribution, total cell number or subset yield. A total of 90 million to 130 million sorted cells were examined across all samples, and a strong correlation was observed between cell number per subset and RNA yield. In the study, recently diagnosed type 1 diabetes patients and matched healthy donors were compared on the TCRB repertoires of their sorted circulating CD4+ T cell subsets. Regulatory and stem cell-like memory subsets were isolated from only 8 patients and 8 healthy donors, whereas naive and central memory subsets came from all 30 or so donors. Study-wide conclusions, independent of this receptor: PCR may preferentially amplify shorter templates, but because patient and control samples were amplified and corrected together, any resulting skew would affect both groups equally. Sequencing cDNA rather than genomic DNA could over-represent highly expressing activated cells, although activation and CD3 levels did not differ between groups. In all four CD4+ subsets, TCRB CDR3 length was moderately but significantly shorter in type 1 diabetes patients. The naive, central memory and regulatory TCRB repertoires appeared to resemble one another more closely among patients than among healthy donors. Because small numbers of individuals were included in the HLA sub-analyses, any influence of HLA type on TCRB rearrangement was left unresolved. At VDJ recombination sites, patients with type 1 diabetes made fewer insertions and deleted more nucleotides, a pattern implying thymic rearrangement abnormalities.

Each donor gave one peripheral blood draw, approximately 110 mL on average, collected into heparinised tubes. Naive, central memory, regulatory and stem cell-like memory CD4+ T cells were sorted on a BD FACSAria II using a panel including CD45RO, CCR7, CD25, CD127, CD95 and CD27. A purity above 98% was achieved for all sorted populations. Right away, PBMCs were isolated by Lymphoprep density gradient centrifugation and were stained directly, with no culture step. So that batch effects would be minimized, each experiment stained and sorted samples in pairs, pairing one healthy donor with one patient. From the cysteine through the phenylalanine, the CDR3 covers 13 amino acids. The only DNA kept is the CDR3, 39 bases in frame from the first base. CDR1 SGHNT and CDR2 YYREEE are derived from the germline V gene (reference sequence). V was cut back by 0 bases and J by 2 bases, leaving a gap of 6 bases between them.

The entire amount of isolated RNA was reverse transcribed using the High Capacity cDNA Reverse Transcription Kit, so the sequenced TCRB transcripts were expressed ones. Naive, central memory and regulatory T cell samples underwent deep immunoSEQ sequencing, averaging around 3.9 million total reads per sample. Sorted cells were lysed in RLT buffer and RNA was extracted with DNase-treated RNeasy Micro or Mini kits, depending on cell number. To prevent cross-contamination, each cell subset was processed individually, whereas patient and healthy donor samples were processed jointly. The immunoSEQ multiplex PCR was used to amplify TCRB sequences from cDNA, generating 87-bp fragments that spanned the CDR3 region. The amplicons were sequenced using the Illumina HiSeq platform. Per the authors' processing: PCR bias was computationally corrected using synthetic template baselines, reads within Hamming distance 2 were collapsed, and singletons that could not be merged were discarded. Reads were aligned against IMGT to assign V, D and J genes, CDR3 length and insertions or deletions at six rearrangement sites. Within each subset, clonotype counts were normalized to the number of sorted cells before true diversity and Gini coefficients were calculated with the tcR R package. The overlap coefficient, calculated on TCRB nucleotide sequences, was used to quantify repertoire sharing. TCRdb mirrors the immuneACCESS table, restricted to in-frame sequences. Some clones are absent from its copies; in checked studies, under half trace to an unresolved V gene, and the reason for the others is unknown. V and J calls and clone size are those listed in that table; D and trimming were worked out from the DNA. The sample contains fewer than 400,000 clones, 8% of them found a single time. The ten largest clones take up 0.44% of the sample.

A note on this clone: Its antigen has not been determined. Base quality data are lacking; no much larger clone is found one base away.

The sample taken for sequencing was central memory CD4+ T cells from blood. The chain is encoded by TRBV5-4 joined to TRBJ2-7, with the D gene too uncertain to name. This clonotype was obtained from a woman aged 18-29 years in good health. The DNA sequence is given as TGTGCCAGCAGCTTGGAAGCTACCTACGAGCAGTACTTC. Protein translation: CASSLEATYEQYF.